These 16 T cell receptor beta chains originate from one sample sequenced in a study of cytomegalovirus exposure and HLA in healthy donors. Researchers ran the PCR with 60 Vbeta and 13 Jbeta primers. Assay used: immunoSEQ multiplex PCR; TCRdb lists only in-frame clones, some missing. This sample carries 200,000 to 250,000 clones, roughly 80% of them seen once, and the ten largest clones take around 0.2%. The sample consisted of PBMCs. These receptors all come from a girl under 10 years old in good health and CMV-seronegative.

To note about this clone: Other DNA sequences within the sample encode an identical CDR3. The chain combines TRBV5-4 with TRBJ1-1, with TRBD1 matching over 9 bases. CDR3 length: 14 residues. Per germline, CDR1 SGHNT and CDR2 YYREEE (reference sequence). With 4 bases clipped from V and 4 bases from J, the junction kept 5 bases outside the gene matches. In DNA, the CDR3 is TGTGCCAGCAGCCCGGGACAGGGTATCACTGAAGCTTTCTTT. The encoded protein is CASSPGQGITEAFF.

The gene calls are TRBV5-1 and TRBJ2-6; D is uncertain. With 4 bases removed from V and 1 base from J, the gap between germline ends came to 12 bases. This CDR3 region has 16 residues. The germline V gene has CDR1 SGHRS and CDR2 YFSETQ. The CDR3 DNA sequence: TGCGCCAGCAGCCCAAGCCCTGCATCTGGGGCCAACGTCCTGACTTTC. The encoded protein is CASSPSPASGANVLTF.

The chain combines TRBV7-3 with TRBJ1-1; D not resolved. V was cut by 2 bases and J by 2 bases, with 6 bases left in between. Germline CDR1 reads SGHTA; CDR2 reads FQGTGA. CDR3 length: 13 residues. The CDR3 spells CASSLSGNTEAFF. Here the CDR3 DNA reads TGTGCCAGCAGCTTATCAGGTAACACTGAAGCTTTCTTT.

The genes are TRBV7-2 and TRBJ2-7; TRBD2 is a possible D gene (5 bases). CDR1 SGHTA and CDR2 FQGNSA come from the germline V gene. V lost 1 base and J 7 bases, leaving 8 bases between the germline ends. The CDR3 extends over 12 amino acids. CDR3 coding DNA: TGTGCCAGCAGCTTAGGAGGGTGGGAGCAGTACTTC. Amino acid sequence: CASSLGGWEQYF.

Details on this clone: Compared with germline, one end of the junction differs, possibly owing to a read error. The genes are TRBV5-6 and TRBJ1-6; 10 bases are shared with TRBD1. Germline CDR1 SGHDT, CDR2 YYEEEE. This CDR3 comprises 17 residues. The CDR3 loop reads CAGSLPTTGGIGSPLHF. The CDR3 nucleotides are TGTGCCGGCAGCTTGCCGACGACAGGGGGCATTGGTTCACCCCTCCACTTT.

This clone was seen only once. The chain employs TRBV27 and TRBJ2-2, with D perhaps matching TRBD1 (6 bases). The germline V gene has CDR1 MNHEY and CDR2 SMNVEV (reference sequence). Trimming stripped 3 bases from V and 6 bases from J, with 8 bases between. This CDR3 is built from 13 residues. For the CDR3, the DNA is TGTGCCAGCAGTTTCAGGGGCGCCGGGGAGCTGTTTTTT. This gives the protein CASSFRGAGELFF.

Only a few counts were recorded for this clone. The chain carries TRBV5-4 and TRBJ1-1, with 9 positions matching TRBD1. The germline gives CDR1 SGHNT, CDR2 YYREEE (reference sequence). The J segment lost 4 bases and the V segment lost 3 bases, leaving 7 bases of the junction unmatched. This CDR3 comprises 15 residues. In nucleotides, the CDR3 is TGTGCCAGCAGCTCCGCCATGACAGGGGGCACTGAAGCTTTCTTT. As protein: CASSSAMTGGTEAFF. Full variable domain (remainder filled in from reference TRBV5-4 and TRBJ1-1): ETGVTQSPTHLIKTRGQQVTLRCSSQSGHNTVSWYQQALGQGPQFIFQYYREEENGRGNFPPRFSGLQFPNYSSELNVNALELDDSALYLCASSSAMTGGTEAFFGQGTRLTVV.

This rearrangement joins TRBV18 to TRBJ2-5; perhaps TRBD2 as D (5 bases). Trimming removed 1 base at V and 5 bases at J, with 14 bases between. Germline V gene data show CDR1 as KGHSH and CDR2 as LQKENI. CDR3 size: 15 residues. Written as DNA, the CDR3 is TGTGCCAGCTCACCACGTACTCATGGAGGTGAGACCCAGTACTTC. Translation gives CASSPRTHGGETQYF.

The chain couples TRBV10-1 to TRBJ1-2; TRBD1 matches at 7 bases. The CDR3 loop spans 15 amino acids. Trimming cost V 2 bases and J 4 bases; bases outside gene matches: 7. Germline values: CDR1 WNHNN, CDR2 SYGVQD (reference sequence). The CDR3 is CASSESNRGGYGYTF. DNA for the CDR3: TGCGCCAGCAGTGAGAGCAACAGGGGAGGCTATGGCTACACCTTC.

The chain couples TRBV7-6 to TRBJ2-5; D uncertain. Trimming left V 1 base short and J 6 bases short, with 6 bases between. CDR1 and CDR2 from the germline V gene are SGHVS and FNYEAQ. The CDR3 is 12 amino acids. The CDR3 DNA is TGTGCCAGCAGCTTAGGGGCGCAGACCCAGTACTTC. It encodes CASSLGAQTQYF.

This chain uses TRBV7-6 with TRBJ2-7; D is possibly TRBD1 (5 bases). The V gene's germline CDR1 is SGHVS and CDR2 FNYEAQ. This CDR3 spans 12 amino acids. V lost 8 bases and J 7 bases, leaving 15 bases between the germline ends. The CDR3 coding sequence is TGTGCCAGCGGCCCAGGGTCCGGGGAGCAGTACTTC. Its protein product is CASGPGSGEQYF.

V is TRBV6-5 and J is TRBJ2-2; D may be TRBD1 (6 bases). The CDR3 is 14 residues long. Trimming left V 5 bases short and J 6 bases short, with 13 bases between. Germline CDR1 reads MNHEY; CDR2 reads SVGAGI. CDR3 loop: CASSENSGAGELFF. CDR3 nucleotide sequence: TGTGCCAGCAGTGAAAATTCAGGGGCCGGGGAGCTGTTTTTT.

The CDR3: CASSQGSLRDKGRNQYF. The CDR3 nucleotides read TGCGCCAGCAGCCAAGGATCCCTCCGGGACAAAGGAAGGAACCAGTACTTC. This rearrangement joins TRBV4-1 to TRBJ2-5; maybe TRBD1 (6 bases). The CDR3 is 17 amino acids. From germline, CDR1 is MGHRA and CDR2 YSYEKL. Trimming took off 1 base at V and 10 bases at J, with 25 bases between the two ends.

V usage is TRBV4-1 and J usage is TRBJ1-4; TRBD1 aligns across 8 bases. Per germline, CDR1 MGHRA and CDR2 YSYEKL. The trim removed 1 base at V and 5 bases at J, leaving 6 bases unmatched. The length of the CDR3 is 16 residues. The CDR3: CASSQGWGQANEKLFF. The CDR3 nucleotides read TGCGCCAGCAGCCAAGGTTGGGGACAGGCGAATGAAAAACTGTTTTTT.

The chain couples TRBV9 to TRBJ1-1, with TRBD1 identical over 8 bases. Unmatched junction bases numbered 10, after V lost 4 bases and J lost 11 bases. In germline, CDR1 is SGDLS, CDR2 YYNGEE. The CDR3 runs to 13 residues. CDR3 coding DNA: TGTGCCAGCAGCCCCCACATAGGACAGGGCGCTTTCTTT. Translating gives CASSPHIGQGAFF. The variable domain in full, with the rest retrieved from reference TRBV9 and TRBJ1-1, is DSGVTQTPKHLITATGQRVTLRCSPRSGDLSVYWYQQSLDQGLQFLIQYYNGEERAKGNILERFSAQQFPDLHSELNLSSLELGDSALYFCASSPHIGQGAFFGQGTRLTVV.

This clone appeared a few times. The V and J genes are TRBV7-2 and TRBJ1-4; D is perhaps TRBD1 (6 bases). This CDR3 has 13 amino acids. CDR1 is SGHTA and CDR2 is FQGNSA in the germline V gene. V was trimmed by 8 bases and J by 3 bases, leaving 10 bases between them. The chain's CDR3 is CASLTGSNEKLFF. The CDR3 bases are TGTGCCAGCCTTACAGGGTCTAATGAAAAACTGTTTTTT.